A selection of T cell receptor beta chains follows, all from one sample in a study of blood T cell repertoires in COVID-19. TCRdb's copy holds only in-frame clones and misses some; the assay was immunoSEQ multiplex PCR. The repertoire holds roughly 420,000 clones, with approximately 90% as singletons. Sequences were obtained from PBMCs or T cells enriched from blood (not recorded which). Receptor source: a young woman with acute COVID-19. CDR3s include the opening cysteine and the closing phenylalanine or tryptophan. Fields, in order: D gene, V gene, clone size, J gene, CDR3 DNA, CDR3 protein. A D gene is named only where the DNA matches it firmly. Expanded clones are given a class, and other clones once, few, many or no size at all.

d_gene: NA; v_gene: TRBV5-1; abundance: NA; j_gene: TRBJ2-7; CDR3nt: TGCGCCAGCAGCTTGGCCGTAGGGGTCTACGAGCAGTACTTC; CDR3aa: CASSLAVGVYEQYF
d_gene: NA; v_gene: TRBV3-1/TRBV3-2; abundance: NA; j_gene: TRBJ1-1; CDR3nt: TGTGCCAGCAGCCCGACGAACACAGGGAACACTGAAGCTTTCTTT; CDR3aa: CASSPTNTGNTEAFF
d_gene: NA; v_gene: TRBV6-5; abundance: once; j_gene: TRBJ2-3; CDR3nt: TGTGCCAGCAGGACCACGTCGGACTATACGCAGTATTTT; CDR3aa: CASRTTSDYTQYF
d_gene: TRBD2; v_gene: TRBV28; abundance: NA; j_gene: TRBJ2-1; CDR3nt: TGTGCCAGCATCGTTGCCCGGGGGGGGAATGAGCAGTTCTTC; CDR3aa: CASIVARGGNEQFF
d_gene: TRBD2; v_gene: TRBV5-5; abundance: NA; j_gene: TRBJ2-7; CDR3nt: TGTGCCAGCAGCCCCCGGGGGGGGGAGGGGGAGCAGTACTTC; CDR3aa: CASSPRGGEGEQYF
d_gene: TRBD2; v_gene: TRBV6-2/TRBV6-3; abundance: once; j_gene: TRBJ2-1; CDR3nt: TGTGCCAGCAGTGGCCGACTAGCGGGGTTACACAATGAGCAGTTCTTC; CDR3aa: CASSGRLAGLHNEQFF
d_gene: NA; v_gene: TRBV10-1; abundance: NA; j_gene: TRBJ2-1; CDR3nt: TGCGCCAGCAGTAACAGTTCCTACAATGAGCAGTTCTTC; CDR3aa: CASSNSSYNEQFF
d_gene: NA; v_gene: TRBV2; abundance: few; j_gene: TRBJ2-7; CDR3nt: TGTGCCAGCACCGAAAAGGGGCCGGACACCTACGAGCAGTACTTC; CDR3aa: CASTEKGPDTYEQYF
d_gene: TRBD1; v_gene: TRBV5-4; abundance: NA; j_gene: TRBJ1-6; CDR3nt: TGTGCCAGCAGCGGGACAGGGGCGGGTTCACCCCTCCACTTT; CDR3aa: CASSGTGAGSPLHF
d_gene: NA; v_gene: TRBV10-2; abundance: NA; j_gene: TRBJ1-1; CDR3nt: TGCGCCAGCACTTTCCAGGGAGGGAACACTGAAGCTTTCTTT; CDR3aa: CASTFQGGNTEAFF
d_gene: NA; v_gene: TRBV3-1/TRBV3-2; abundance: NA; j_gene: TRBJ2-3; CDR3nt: TGTGCCAGCGTCGGTTACGGGGGGCTGGGCACAGATACGCAGTATTTT; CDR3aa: CASVGYGGLGTDTQYF
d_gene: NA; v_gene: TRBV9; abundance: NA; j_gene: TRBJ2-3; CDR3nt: TGTGCCAGCAGCGTAGACCAGGGTGTCACAGATACGCAGTATTTT; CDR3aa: CASSVDQGVTDTQYF
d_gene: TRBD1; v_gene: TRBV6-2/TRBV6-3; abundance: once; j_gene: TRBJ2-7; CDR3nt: TGTGCCAGCAGTTATCGGGGGACAGGCATGTACGAGCAGTACTTC; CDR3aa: CASSYRGTGMYEQYF
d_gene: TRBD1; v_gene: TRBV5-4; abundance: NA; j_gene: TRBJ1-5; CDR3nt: TGTGCCAGCAGCTTGGCCTTCGGGACAGGGGGTTGGAATCAGCCCCAGCATTTT; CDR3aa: CASSLAFGTGGWNQPQHF
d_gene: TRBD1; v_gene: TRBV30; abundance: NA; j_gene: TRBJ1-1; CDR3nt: TGTGCCTGGAGCCTGACAGGGGAGGGTGAAGCTTTCTTT; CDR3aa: CAWSLTGEGEAFF
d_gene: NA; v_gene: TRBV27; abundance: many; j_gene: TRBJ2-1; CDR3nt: TGTGCCAGCAGCTCTGGACAGTATCAAAATGAGCAGTTCTTC; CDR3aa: CASSSGQYQNEQFF
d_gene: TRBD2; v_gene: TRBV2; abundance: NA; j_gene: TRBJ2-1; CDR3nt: TGTGCCAGCAGTGCGGCTAGCGGTGATTACAATGAGCAGTTCTTC; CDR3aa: CASSAASGDYNEQFF
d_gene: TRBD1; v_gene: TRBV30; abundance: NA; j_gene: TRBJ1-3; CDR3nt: TGTGCCTGGAGTGTTGAATTGAGGACAGGAACTAGTGGAAACACCATATATTTT; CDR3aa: CAWSVELRTGTSGNTIYF
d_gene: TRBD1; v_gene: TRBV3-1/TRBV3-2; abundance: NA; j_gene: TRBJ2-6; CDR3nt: TGTGCCAGCAGCCAAGAGGGTGAGGGACAGGGGGCAGGTGGGGCCAACGTCCTGACTTTC; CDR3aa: CASSQEGEGQGAGGANVLTF
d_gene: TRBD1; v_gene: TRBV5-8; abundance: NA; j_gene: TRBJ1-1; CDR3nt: TGTGCCAGCAGTAAATACAGGGGAATGGACACTGAAGCTTTCTTT; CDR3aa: CASSKYRGMDTEAFF
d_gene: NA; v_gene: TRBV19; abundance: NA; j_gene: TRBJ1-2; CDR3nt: TGTGCCAGTAGTATTCCCAGGGGAGACTCCAACTATGGCTACACCTTC; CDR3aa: CASSIPRGDSNYGYTF
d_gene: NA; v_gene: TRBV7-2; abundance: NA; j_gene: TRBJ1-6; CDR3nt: TGTGCCAGCAGCTTAGTAGGCCCCCAGGGTTATTCACCCCTCCACTTT; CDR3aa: CASSLVGPQGYSPLHF
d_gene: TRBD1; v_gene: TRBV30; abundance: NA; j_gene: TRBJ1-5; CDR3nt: TGTGCCTGGAACACGAAATCCGGGACAGGGAGAAATCAGCCCCAGCATTTT; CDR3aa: CAWNTKSGTGRNQPQHF
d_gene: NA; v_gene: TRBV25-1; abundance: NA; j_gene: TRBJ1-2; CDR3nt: TGTGCCAGTTGGGGGGGAGATTGGGGAGGCTACACCTTC; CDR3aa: CASWGGDWGGYTF
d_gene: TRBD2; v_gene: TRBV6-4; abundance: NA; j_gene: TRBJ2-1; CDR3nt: TGTGCCAACAACCCCACGCAGTGCGGGGGTCGCAGCAATGAGCAGTTCTTC; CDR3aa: CANNPTQCGGRSNEQFF
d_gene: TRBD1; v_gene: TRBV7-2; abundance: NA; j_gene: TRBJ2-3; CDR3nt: TGTGCCAGCAGCCTGGGGGCAGACGGGACAGTTACAGATACGCAGTATTTT; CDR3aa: CASSLGADGTVTDTQYF
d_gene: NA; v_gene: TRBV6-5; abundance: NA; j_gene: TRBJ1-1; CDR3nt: TGTGCCAGCAGTTACTCACTACAGGCCCTGAACACTGAAGCTTTCTTT; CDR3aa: CASSYSLQALNTEAFF
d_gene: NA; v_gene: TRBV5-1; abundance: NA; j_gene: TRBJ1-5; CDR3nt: TGCGCCAGCAGCGTGGACACTGGGAGGAATCAGCCCCAGCATTTT; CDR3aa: CASSVDTGRNQPQHF
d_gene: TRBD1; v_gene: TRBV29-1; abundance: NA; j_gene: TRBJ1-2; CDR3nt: TGCAGCGTTCCGGGACAGGGGAACCCTCTGGGGGCTGGCTACACCTTC; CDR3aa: CSVPGQGNPLGAGYTF
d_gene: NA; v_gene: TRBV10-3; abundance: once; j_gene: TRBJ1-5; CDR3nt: TGTGCCTCCTCCCCGGGAGAGCGGCCCCAGCATTTT; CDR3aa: CASSPGERPQHF
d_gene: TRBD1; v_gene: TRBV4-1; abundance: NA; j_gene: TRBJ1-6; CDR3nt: TGCGCCAGCAGCCAATCCGGGACAGTTGGGTCACCCCTCCACTTT; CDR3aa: CASSQSGTVGSPLHF
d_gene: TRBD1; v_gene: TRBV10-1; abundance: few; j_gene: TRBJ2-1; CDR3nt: TGCGCCAGCAGTGAGTCCTGGGACAGGGGCGAATCCTACAATGAGCAGTTCTTC; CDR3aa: CASSESWDRGESYNEQFF
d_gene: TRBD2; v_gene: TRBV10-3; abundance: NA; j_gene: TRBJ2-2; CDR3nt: TGTGCCATCAGTACTAGCGGGGTGAACACCGGGGAGCTGTTTTTT; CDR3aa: CAISTSGVNTGELFF
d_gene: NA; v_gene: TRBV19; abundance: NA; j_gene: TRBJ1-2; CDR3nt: TGTGCCAGCACAAGGGGCGATTATGGCTACACCTTC; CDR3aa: CASTRGDYGYTF
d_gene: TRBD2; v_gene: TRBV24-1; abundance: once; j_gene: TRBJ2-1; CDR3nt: TGTGCCACCAGTGGGTCTAGCGGGGGGTCCTACAATGAGCAGTTCTTC; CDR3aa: CATSGSSGGSYNEQFF
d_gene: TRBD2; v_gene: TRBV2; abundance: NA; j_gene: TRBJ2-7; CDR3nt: TGTGCCACCGAGACGGGACTAGCGGGGAACGAGCAGTACTTC; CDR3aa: CATETGLAGNEQYF
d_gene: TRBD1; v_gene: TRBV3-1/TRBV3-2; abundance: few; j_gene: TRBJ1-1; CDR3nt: TGTGCCAGCAGTTCCGACAGGGGGAACACTGAAGCTTTCTTT; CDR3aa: CASSSDRGNTEAFF
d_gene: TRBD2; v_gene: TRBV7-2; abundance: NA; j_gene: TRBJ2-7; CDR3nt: TGTGCCAGCAGCTTATCGGGACTAGTCACCCACGAGCAGTACTTC; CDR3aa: CASSLSGLVTHEQYF
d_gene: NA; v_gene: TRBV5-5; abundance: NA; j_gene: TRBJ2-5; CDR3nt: TGTGCCAGCAGCTTGGTCAGGTTCGAAGAGACCCAGTACTTC; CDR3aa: CASSLVRFEETQYF
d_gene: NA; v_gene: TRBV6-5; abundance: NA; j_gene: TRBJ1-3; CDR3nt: TGTGCCAGCACTATGGTCTCTGGAAACACCATATATTTT; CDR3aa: CASTMVSGNTIYF
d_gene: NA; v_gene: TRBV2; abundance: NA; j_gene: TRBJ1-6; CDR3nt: TGTGCCAGCAACCGAGACAGTCTCTTGGCCTCACCCCTCCACTTT; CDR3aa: CASNRDSLLASPLHF
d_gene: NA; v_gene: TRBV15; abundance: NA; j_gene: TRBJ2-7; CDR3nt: TGTGCCACCAACTTGGTCAGGGCGAGGGAGCAGTACTTC; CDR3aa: CATNLVRAREQYF
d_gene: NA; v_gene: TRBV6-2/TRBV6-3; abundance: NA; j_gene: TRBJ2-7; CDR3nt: TGTGCCAGCAGTTACGCGGGAAGGGGTCACGAGCAGTACTTC; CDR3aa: CASSYAGRGHEQYF